This TCR beta chain appears in the sequencing data of a study of blood T cell repertoires in COVID-19. Across the whole study: Whether acute or convalescent, the COVID-19 samples came from the United States, Italy and Spain.

Seattle-derived patients entered the study during active infection and were followed longitudinally. The V and J ends lost 5 bases and 5 bases, in that order; junction bases with no gene match: 9. CDR3 length: 15 amino acids. Germline V gene data show CDR1 as MDHEN and CDR2 as SYDVKM. Authors' processing steps: Amplification from reference gene primers served as the basis for estimated nucleated cell counts. Generated by immunoSEQ multiplex PCR, the TCRdb table keeps only in-frame clones and is missing some. That table furnishes V, J and clone size, whereas the DNA furnished D and trimming. The profile shows 250,000 to 350,000 clones, 90% of them singletons.

The chain uses TRBV28 and TRBJ2-7; 10 positions match TRBD2. Sequencing was done on a sample of peripheral blood. The TCR comes from a woman between 25 and 40 years old with COVID-19, enrolled during active disease. CDR3 nucleotide sequence: TGTGCCAGCAGTCCCCAAGCGGGAGGGCTTAACGAGCAGTACTTC. Translated, it gives CASSPQAGGLNEQYF.